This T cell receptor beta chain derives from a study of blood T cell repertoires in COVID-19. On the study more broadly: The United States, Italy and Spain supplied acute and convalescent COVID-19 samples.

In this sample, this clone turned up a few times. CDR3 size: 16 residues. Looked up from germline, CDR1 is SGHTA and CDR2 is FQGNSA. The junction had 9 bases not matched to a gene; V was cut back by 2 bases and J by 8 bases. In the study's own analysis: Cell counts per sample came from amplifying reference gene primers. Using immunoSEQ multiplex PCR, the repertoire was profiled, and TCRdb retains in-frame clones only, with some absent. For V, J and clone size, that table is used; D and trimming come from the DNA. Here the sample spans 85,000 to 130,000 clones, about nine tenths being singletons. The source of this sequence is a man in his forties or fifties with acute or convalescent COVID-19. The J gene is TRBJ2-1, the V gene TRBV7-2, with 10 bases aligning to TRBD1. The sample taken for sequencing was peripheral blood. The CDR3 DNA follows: TGTGCCAGCAGCTTACCCCCCGGGACAGGGGTCGATGAGCAGTTCTTC. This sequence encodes CASSLPPGTGVDEQFF.